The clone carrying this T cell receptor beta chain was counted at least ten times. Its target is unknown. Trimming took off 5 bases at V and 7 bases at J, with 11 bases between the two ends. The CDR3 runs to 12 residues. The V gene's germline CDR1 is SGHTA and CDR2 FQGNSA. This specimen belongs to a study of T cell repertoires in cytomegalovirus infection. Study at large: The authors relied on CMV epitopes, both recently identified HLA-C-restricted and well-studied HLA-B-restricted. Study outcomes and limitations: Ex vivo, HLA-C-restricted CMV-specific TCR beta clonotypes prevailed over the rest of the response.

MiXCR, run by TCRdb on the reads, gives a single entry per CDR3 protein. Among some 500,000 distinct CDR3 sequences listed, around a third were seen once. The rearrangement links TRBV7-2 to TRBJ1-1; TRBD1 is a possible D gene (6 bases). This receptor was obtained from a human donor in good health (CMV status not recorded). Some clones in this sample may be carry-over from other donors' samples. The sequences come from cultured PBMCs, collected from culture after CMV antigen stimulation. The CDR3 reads CASSPGGLEAFF. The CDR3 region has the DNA TGTGCCAGCAGCCCGGGGGGCCTTGAAGCTTTCTTT.